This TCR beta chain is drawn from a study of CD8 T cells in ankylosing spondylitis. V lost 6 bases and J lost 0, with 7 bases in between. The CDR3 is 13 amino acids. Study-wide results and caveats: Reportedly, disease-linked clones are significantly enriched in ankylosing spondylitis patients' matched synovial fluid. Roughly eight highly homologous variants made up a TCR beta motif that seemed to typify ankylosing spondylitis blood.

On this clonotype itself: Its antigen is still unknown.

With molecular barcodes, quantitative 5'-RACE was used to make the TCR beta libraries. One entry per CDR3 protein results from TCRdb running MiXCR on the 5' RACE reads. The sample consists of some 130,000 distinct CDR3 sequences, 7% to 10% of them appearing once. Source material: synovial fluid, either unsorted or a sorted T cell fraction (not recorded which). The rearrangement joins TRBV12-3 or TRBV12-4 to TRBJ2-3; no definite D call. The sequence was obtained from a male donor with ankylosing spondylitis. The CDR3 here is CASRATSTDTQYF. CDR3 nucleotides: TGTGCCAGCAGGGCTACGAGCACAGATACGCAGTATTTT.